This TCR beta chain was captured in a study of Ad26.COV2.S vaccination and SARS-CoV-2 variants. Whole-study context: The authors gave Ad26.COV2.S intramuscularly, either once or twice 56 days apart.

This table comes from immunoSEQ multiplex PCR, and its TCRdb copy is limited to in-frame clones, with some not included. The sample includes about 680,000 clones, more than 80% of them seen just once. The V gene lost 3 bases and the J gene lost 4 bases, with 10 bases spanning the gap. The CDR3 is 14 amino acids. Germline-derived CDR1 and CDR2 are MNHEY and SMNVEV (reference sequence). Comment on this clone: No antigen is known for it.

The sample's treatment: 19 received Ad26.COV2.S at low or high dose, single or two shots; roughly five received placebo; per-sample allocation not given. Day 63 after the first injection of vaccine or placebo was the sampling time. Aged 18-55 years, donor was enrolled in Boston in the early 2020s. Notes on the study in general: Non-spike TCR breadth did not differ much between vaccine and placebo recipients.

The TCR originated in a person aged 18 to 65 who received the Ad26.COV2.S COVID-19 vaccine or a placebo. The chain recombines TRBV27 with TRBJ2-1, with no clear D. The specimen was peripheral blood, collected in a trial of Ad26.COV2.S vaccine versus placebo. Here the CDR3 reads CASSFISPYNEQFF. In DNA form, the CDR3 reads TGTGCCAGCAGTTTTATAAGCCCTTACAATGAGCAGTTCTTC.